The 25 T cell receptor beta chains in this list originate from one sample, sequenced in a study of siplizumab effects on memory and regulatory T cells. No cognate antigen is known for these TCRs. Cells of the mixed lymphocyte reaction were cocultured at 37 degrees C for over 5 days. Repertoires were generated with immunoSEQ multiplex PCR, while TCRdb's copy carries only in-frame clones and drops some. The sample has over 4,000 clones, around half seen once; the top ten hold 3% to 5%. The sequenced sample consisted of CFSE-low (dividing) CD4+ T cells sorted from an allogeneic mixed lymphocyte reaction. All receptors derive from a human donor in good health; the cells came from an allogeneic mixed lymphocyte reaction. Some clones in this sample may be carry-over from other donors' samples.

The J gene is TRBJ1-5, the V gene TRBV6-5; D not certain. CDR3 length: 15 amino acids. V was clipped by 0 bases and J by 2 bases, with 8 bases between them. Germline V CDR1 and CDR2: MNHEY, SVGAGI. CDR3 in DNA: TGTGCCAGCAGTTACTCGAGGGTTGGCAATCAGCCCCAGCATTTT. It specifies CASSYSRVGNQPQHF.

The chain recombines TRBV7-2 with TRBJ2-1; D is undetermined. This CDR3 is built from 11 residues. CDR1 SGHTA and CDR2 FQGNSA come from the germline V gene. V was pared by 2 bases and J by 6 bases, with 2 bases between. CDR3 bases: TGTGCCAGCAGCTTATTCAATGAGCAGTTCTTC. The encoded protein is CASSLFNEQFF. The complete variable domain, with remaining parts taken from reference TRBV7-2 and TRBJ2-1, reads GAGVSQSPSNKVTEKGKDVELRCDPISGHTALYWYRQSLGQGLEFLIYFQGNSAPDKSGLPSDRFSAERTGGSVSTLTIQRTQQEDSAVYLCASSLFNEQFFGPGTRLTVL.

J is TRBJ1-2 and V is TRBV6-5; D is possibly TRBD1 (5 bases). The CDR3 consists of 13 residues. Per the germline V gene, CDR1 is MNHEY and CDR2 is SVGAGI. V was pared by 4 bases and J by 7 bases, with 13 bases between. CDR3 bases: TGTGCCAGCAGTTCTCCGGGGCCCCTTGGCTACACCTTC. Protein product: CASSSPGPLGYTF.

The rearrangement uses TRBV6-5 and TRBJ1-2; no clear D. Germline values: CDR1 MNHEY, CDR2 SVGAGI. The CDR3 totals 14 residues. The ends were cut back, 10 bases at V and 3 bases at J, with 18 bases in the middle. CDR3 coding DNA: TGTGCCACCCAGGCGGGTCTACCCTACTATGGCTACACCTTC. Protein: CATQAGLPYYGYTF.

The chain carries TRBV5-1 and TRBJ2-5; D is unclear. Germline V lookup: CDR1 SGHRS, CDR2 YFSETQ. Trimming took off 2 bases at V and 7 bases at J, with 18 bases between the two ends. The CDR3 extends over 15 amino acids. The CDR3 DNA follows: TGCGCCAGCAGCTTTGGGATGGTCGGTAGGGTGACCCAGTACTTC. Amino acids: CASSFGMVGRVTQYF.

The rearrangement links TRBV7-2 to TRBJ1-1; D remains ambiguous. Looked up from germline, CDR1 is SGHTA and CDR2 is FQGNSA. This CDR3 contains 15 residues. The ends were cut back, 5 bases at V and 2 bases at J, with 15 bases in the middle. In DNA, the CDR3 is TGTGCCAGCAGCCCACGGATCACGGACAACACTGAAGCTTTCTTT. It is translated as CASSPRITDNTEAFF.

The chain links TRBV7-3 to TRBJ2-1; 8 bases are shared with TRBD2. Germline assignment: CDR1 SGHTA and CDR2 FQGTGA. This CDR3 comprises 17 residues. Germline trimming cut 5 bases from V and 0 bases from J; bases unmatched to any gene: 9. In nucleotides, the CDR3 is TGTGCCAGCAGCCCTCTGAGGCTAGCGGGCTCCTACAATGAGCAGTTCTTC. Amino acid sequence: CASSPLRLAGSYNEQFF. Full variable domain (rest looked up from reference TRBV7-3 and TRBJ2-1): GAGVSQTPSNKVTEKGKYVELRCDPISGHTALYWYRQSLGQGPEFLIYFQGTGAADDSGLPNDRFFAVRPEGSVSTLKIQRTERGDSAVYLCASSPLRLAGSYNEQFFGPGTRLTVL.

This chain joins TRBV6-1 and TRBJ2-5; no definite D call. The CDR3 has 15 residues. Per the germline V gene, CDR1 is MNHNS and CDR2 is SASEGT. Trimming took off 5 bases at V and 2 bases at J, with 15 bases between the two ends. CDR3 protein: CASSHPQLIQETQYF. The CDR3 region has the DNA TGTGCCAGCAGTCACCCTCAACTAATTCAAGAGACCCAGTACTTC.

As DNA, the CDR3 is TGTGCCAGCAGTTACTCTTATACTAGCGGGAGCCATGAGCAGTTCTTC. Protein product: CASSYSYTSGSHEQFF. The genes are TRBV6-6 and TRBJ2-1; 11 bases fit TRBD2. The V gene's germline CDR1 is MNHNY and CDR2 SVGAGI (reference sequence). The CDR3 spans 16 residues. Unmatched junction bases numbered 6, after V lost 0 bases and J lost 8 bases.

This clone showed up just a few times. V gene TRBV6-5 combines with J gene TRBJ1-6; no definite D call. V was trimmed by 2 bases and J by 8 bases, leaving 10 bases between them. This CDR3 spans 14 amino acids. Germline CDR1 reads MNHEY; CDR2 reads SVGAGI. CDR3: CASSYGQIDSPLHF. The CDR3 nucleotides read TGTGCCAGCAGTTACGGGCAGATCGATTCACCCCTCCACTTT.

The chain is built from TRBV18 and TRBJ1-3, with 9 positions matching TRBD1. Germline loops: CDR1 KGHSH, CDR2 LQKENI. V trimming: 5 bases; J trimming: 4 bases; junction bases outside the gene matches: 15. The CDR3 extends over 18 amino acids. Here the CDR3 reads CASSAITLGQGAGNTIYF. The CDR3 coding sequence is TGTGCCAGCTCAGCTATAACTTTGGGACAGGGTGCCGGAAACACCATATATTTT.

The chain recombines TRBV28 with TRBJ1-1; D might be TRBD1 (5 bases). Germline V gene data show CDR1 as MDHEN and CDR2 as SYDVKM. This CDR3 spans 14 amino acids. Trimming removed 2 bases at V and 0 bases at J, with 7 bases between. CDR3 sequence: CASSLVGLNTEAFF. The CDR3 DNA reads as TGTGCCAGCAGTTTAGTGGGACTGAACACTGAAGCTTTCTTT. Full variable domain (rest looked up from reference TRBV28 and TRBJ1-1): DVKVTQSSRYLVKRTGEKVFLECVQDMDHENMFWYRQDPGLGLRLIYFSYDVKMKEKGDIPEGYSVSREKKERFSLILESASTNQTSMYLCASSLVGLNTEAFFGQGTRLTVV.

The rearrangement uses TRBV5-4 and TRBJ2-1; D uncertain. The V and J ends lost 3 bases and 7 bases respectively, with 20 bases between them. Germline lookup yields CDR1 SGHNT and CDR2 YYREEE (reference sequence). This CDR3 is 16 amino acids long. CDR3 coding DNA: TGTGCCAGCAGCTCCCATTTAGGCGGCGGTGGTAATGAGCAGTTCTTC. It encodes CASSSHLGGGGNEQFF. The complete variable domain, with remaining parts taken from reference TRBV5-4 and TRBJ2-1, reads ETGVTQSPTHLIKTRGQQVTLRCSSQSGHNTVSWYQQALGQGPQFIFQYYREEENGRGNFPPRFSGLQFPNYSSELNVNALELDDSALYLCASSSHLGGGGNEQFFGPGTRLTVL.

V usage is TRBV9 and J usage is TRBJ2-5; D possibly corresponds to TRBD1 (5 bases). The end of the DNA fits TRBJ2-7 better, so the J call may be wrong. Germline CDR1 SGDLS, CDR2 YYNGEE. This CDR3 has 13 amino acids. In nucleotides, the CDR3 is TGTGCCAGCAGCGTAGCAGGGTCTTACGAGCAGTACTTC. Protein product: CASSVAGSYEQYF.

This chain connects TRBV7-8 to TRBJ2-7; D not resolved. The germline V gene encodes CDR1 SGHVS and CDR2 FQNEAQ. The length of the CDR3 is 11 residues. Trimming removed 3 bases at V and 1 base at J, with 1 base between. The CDR3 coding sequence is TGTGCCAGCAGCTTTTCCTACGAGCAGTACTTC. Translating it yields CASSFSYEQYF.

The CDR3 bases are TGTGCCAGCAGGGAATCCCCTGCACCTACCTACGAGCAGTACTTC. It encodes CASRESPAPTYEQYF. J is TRBJ2-7 and V is TRBV6-5; D is unresolved. There are 15 residues in the CDR3. Germline-derived CDR1 and CDR2 are MNHEY and SVGAGI. The V end was cut by 6 bases, the J end by 2 bases, with 17 bases between.

This clone was recorded a few times. The rearrangement uses TRBV28 and TRBJ1-5, with D unclear. V was pared by 3 bases and J by 7 bases, with 7 bases between. There are 12 residues in the CDR3. Germline V gives CDR1 MDHEN, CDR2 SYDVKM. The CDR3 region is CASSLRVQPQHF. The CDR3 nucleotides are TGTGCCAGCAGTTTGAGAGTACAGCCCCAGCATTTT.

This clone was seen a single time. The chain has TRBV11-2 and TRBJ2-6, with 7 nucleotides matching TRBD1. Trimming removed 9 bases from V and 0 bases from J; junction bases left unmatched: 8. This CDR3 spans 16 amino acids. The germline V gene encodes CDR1 SGHAT and CDR2 FQNNGV. The CDR3 region is CARLEGQASGANVLTF. CDR3 nucleotide sequence: TGTGCCAGGCTGGAAGGACAGGCCTCTGGGGCCAACGTCCTGACTTTC.

The chain couples TRBV6-5 to TRBJ2-2; unclear D gene. The germline V gene has CDR1 MNHEY and CDR2 SVGAGI. V was pared by 5 bases and J by 7 bases, with 8 bases between. The CDR3 runs 12 residues. CDR3 sequence: CASSPSIGELFF. CDR3 DNA: TGTGCCAGCAGTCCTTCGATCGGGGAGCTGTTTTTT.

The V gene is TRBV5-4, the J gene TRBJ1-1, with D perhaps TRBD1 (5 bases). This CDR3 comprises 14 residues. V was clipped by 1 base and J by 0 bases, with 7 bases between them. The V gene's germline CDR1 is SGHNT and CDR2 YYREEE (reference sequence). CDR3 sequence reads: CASSLQGMNTEAFF. The CDR3 bases are TGTGCCAGCAGCTTGCAGGGAATGAACACTGAAGCTTTCTTT.

The chain has TRBV6-5 and TRBJ2-7; D is undetermined. Trimming took 10 bases from V and 2 from J, leaving 9 bases between them. The CDR3 is 11 amino acids. In germline, CDR1 is MNHEY, CDR2 SVGAGI. CDR3 protein: CAISNAYEQYF. The CDR3 DNA reads TGTGCCATCAGCAACGCCTACGAGCAGTACTTC.

In this sample, this clone turned up a few times. The chain joins TRBV7-2 to TRBJ2-7; D unresolved. Trimming shortened V by 5 bases and J by 4 bases, and 15 bases separated the two germline ends. The CDR3 runs 14 residues. CDR1 is SGHTA and CDR2 is FQGNSA in the germline V gene. This CDR3 reads CASSRSMARYEQYF. CDR3 DNA: TGTGCCAGCAGCCGCTCCATGGCTCGGTACGAGCAGTACTTC.

This clone was found a few times. V and J are TRBV5-1 and TRBJ2-2; TRBD2 agrees at 10 bases. The CDR3 consists of 17 residues. From germline, CDR1 is SGHRS and CDR2 YFSETQ. V was pared by 3 bases and J by 0 bases, with 5 bases of the junction left unmatched. The CDR3 DNA sequence: TGCGCCAGCAGCTCGGAGGGACTAGCGACGAACACCGGGGAGCTGTTTTTT. Its translation is CASSSEGLATNTGELFF. Complete variable domain (other parts from reference TRBV5-1 and TRBJ2-2): KAGVTQTPRYLIKTRGQQVTLSCSPISGHRSVSWYQQTPGQGLQFLFEYFSETQRNKGNFPGRFSGRQFSNSRSEMNVSTLELGDSALYLCASSSEGLATNTGELFFGEGSRLTVL.

Written as DNA, the CDR3 is TGTGCCAGCTCACCACCGTGGGGGGGAGGGAGCACTGAAGCTTTCTTT. As protein: CASSPPWGGGSTEAFF. The J gene is TRBJ1-1, the V gene TRBV18; maybe TRBD1 (5 bases). Trimming pared 0 bases from V and 4 bases from J, leaving 15 bases between. There are 16 residues in the CDR3. The germline CDR1 and CDR2 sequences are KGHSH and LQKENI.

The sample holds one count of this clone. This rearrangement joins TRBV29-1 to TRBJ2-7; tentatively, D is TRBD2 (6 bases). V was shortened by 6 bases and J by 0 bases, with 9 bases between the two germline ends. CDR3 length: 12 amino acids. The germline V gene encodes CDR1 SQVTM and CDR2 ANQGSEA. CDR3 sequence: CSVISGSYEQYF. DNA of the CDR3: TGCAGCGTAATTAGCGGCTCCTACGAGCAGTACTTC.